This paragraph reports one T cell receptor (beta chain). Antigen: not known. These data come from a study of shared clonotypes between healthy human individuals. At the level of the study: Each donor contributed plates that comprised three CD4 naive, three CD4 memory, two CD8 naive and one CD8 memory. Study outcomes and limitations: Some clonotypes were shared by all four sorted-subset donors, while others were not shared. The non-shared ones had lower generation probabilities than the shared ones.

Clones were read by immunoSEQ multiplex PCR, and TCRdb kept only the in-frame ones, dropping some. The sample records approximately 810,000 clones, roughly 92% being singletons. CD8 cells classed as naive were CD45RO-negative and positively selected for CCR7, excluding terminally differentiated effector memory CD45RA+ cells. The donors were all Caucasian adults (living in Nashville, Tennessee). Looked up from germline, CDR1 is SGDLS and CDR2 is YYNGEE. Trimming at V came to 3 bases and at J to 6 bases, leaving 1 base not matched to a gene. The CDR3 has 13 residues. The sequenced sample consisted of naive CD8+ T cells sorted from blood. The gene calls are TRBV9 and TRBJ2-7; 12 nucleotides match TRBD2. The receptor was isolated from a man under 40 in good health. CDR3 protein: CASSGTSGIEQYF. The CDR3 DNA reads TGTGCCAGCAGCGGGACTAGCGGGATCGAGCAGTACTTC.